The rows below give T cell receptor beta chains drawn from one sample of a study of follicular helper T cells after annual influenza vaccination. The repertoire was sequenced with immunoSEQ multiplex PCR; TCRdb's copy has only in-frame clones and lacks some. The sample has under 15,000 clones, around four fifths seen once. Specimen: CXCR5- memory CD4+ T cells sorted from blood, collected on the day of influenza vaccination. Every receptor here comes from an adult who received the influenza vaccine. Both conserved end residues are part of each CDR3. The D gene is left open where the match is weak. Clone size is stated in some rows and not others, as once, few, many or a class when expanded.

abundance: NA; d_gene: NA; v_gene: TRBV6-1; j_gene: TRBJ2-7; CDR3aa: CASSQGNSITYEQYF; CDR3nt: TGTGCCAGCAGCCAGGGGAACTCGATTACCTACGAGCAGTACTTC
abundance: NA; d_gene: NA; v_gene: TRBV12-5; j_gene: TRBJ2-7; CDR3aa: CASGGIYEQYF; CDR3nt: TGTGCTAGTGGTGGGATATACGAGCAGTACTTC
abundance: few; d_gene: NA; v_gene: TRBV20-1; j_gene: TRBJ2-7; CDR3aa: CSARRVYEQYF; CDR3nt: TGCAGTGCTAGACGAGTATACGAGCAGTACTTC
abundance: NA; d_gene: NA; v_gene: TRBV5-6; j_gene: TRBJ2-3; CDR3aa: CASSLEDTQYF; CDR3nt: TGTGCCAGCAGCTTGGAGGATACGCAGTATTTT
abundance: once; d_gene: TRBD1; v_gene: TRBV7-3; j_gene: TRBJ1-6; CDR3aa: CASSPGGVGDSPLHF; CDR3nt: TGTGCCAGCAGCCCAGGGGGGGTTGGTGATTCACCCCTCCACTTT
abundance: NA; d_gene: TRBD2; v_gene: TRBV10-3; j_gene: TRBJ2-5; CDR3aa: CAISDSGTSGGGGETQYF; CDR3nt: TGTGCCATCAGTGACTCCGGGACTAGCGGGGGCGGCGGAGAGACCCAGTACTTC
abundance: NA; d_gene: TRBD2; v_gene: TRBV9; j_gene: TRBJ2-1; CDR3aa: CASSSRLAAVNEQFF; CDR3nt: TGTGCCAGCAGCTCCCGACTAGCGGCCGTCAATGAGCAGTTCTTC
abundance: NA; d_gene: NA; v_gene: TRBV18; j_gene: TRBJ1-5; CDR3aa: CASSPQENQPQHF; CDR3nt: TGTGCCAGCTCACCACAGGAGAATCAGCCCCAGCATTTT
abundance: NA; d_gene: NA; v_gene: TRBV4-1; j_gene: TRBJ2-6; CDR3aa: CASSQAKSGANVLTF; CDR3nt: TGCGCCAGCAGCCAAGCGAAATCTGGGGCCAACGTCCTGACTTTC
abundance: NA; d_gene: NA; v_gene: TRBV7-3; j_gene: TRBJ2-5; CDR3aa: CASSLRRQETQYF; CDR3nt: TGTGCCAGCAGCTTACGCCGACAAGAGACCCAGTACTTC
abundance: NA; d_gene: NA; v_gene: TRBV19; j_gene: TRBJ1-2; CDR3aa: CASSREGQTNYGYTF; CDR3nt: TGTGCCAGTAGTCGTGAAGGACAAACCAACTATGGCTACACCTTC
abundance: NA; d_gene: TRBD2; v_gene: TRBV11-2; j_gene: TRBJ2-4; CDR3aa: CASSLPSWRGAAKNIQYF; CDR3nt: TGTGCCAGCAGCTTACCCTCCTGGCGGGGGGCTGCCAAAAACATTCAGTACTTC
abundance: NA; d_gene: TRBD2; v_gene: TRBV29-1; j_gene: TRBJ2-7; CDR3aa: CSALGPGEREGYEQYF; CDR3nt: TGCAGCGCCCTAGGTCCGGGGGAAAGGGAGGGTTACGAGCAGTACTTC
abundance: NA; d_gene: NA; v_gene: TRBV5-6; j_gene: TRBJ1-4; CDR3aa: CASSSNPTVNEKLFF; CDR3nt: TGTGCCAGCAGCTCAAACCCCACCGTTAATGAAAAACTGTTTTTT
abundance: NA; d_gene: TRBD1; v_gene: TRBV7-2; j_gene: TRBJ1-2; CDR3aa: CASSLGQGVGSNYGYTF; CDR3nt: TGTGCCAGCAGCTTGGGACAGGGGGTGGGTTCTAACTATGGCTACACCTTC
abundance: NA; d_gene: TRBD2; v_gene: TRBV6-1; j_gene: TRBJ2-1; CDR3aa: CASSGLAGGRHNEQFF; CDR3nt: TGTGCCAGCAGTGGACTAGCGGGGGGGCGACACAATGAGCAGTTCTTC
abundance: NA; d_gene: NA; v_gene: TRBV15; j_gene: TRBJ1-1; CDR3aa: CATSRDSRGDTEAFF; CDR3nt: TGTGCCACCAGCAGAGATTCGAGAGGGGACACTGAAGCTTTCTTT
abundance: NA; d_gene: TRBD2; v_gene: TRBV9; j_gene: TRBJ2-3; CDR3aa: CASSVVASGGPSTDTQYF; CDR3nt: TGTGCCAGCAGCGTAGTGGCTAGCGGGGGGCCTAGCACAGATACGCAGTATTTT
abundance: NA; d_gene: NA; v_gene: TRBV9; j_gene: TRBJ2-2; CDR3aa: CASSVDTIRRELFF; CDR3nt: TGTGCCAGCAGCGTAGACACGATCAGGCGGGAGCTGTTTTTT
abundance: NA; d_gene: NA; v_gene: TRBV7-9; j_gene: TRBJ2-3; CDR3aa: CASSRDVGADTQYF; CDR3nt: TGTGCCAGCAGCCGGGATGTAGGGGCAGATACGCAGTATTTT
abundance: NA; d_gene: NA; v_gene: TRBV18; j_gene: TRBJ1-3; CDR3aa: CASSQAISGNTIYF; CDR3nt: TGTGCCAGCTCACAGGCTATCTCTGGAAACACCATATATTTT
abundance: NA; d_gene: NA; v_gene: TRBV9; j_gene: TRBJ1-1; CDR3aa: CASSVAGSDTEAFF; CDR3nt: TGTGCCAGCAGCGTAGCAGGGTCGGACACTGAAGCTTTCTTT